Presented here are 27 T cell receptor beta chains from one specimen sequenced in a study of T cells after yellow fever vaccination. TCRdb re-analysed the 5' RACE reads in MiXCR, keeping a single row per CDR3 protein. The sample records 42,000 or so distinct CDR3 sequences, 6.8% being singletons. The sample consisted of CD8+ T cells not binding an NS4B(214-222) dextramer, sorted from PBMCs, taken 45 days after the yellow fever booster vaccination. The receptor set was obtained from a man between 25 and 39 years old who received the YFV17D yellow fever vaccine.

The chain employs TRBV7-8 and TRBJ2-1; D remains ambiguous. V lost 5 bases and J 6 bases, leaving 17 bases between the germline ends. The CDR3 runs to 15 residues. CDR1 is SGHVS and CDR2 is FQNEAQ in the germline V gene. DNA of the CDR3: TGTGCCAGCAGCCCCAAGGGTGCCGCCTCCAATGAGCAGTTCTTC. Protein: CASSPKGAASNEQFF.

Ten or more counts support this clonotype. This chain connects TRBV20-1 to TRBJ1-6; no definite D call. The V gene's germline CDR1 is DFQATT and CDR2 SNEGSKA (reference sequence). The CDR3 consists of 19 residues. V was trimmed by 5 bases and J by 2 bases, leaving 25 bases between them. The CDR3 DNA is TGCAGTGCTCATCCGCAGGAGGAATACGGCGTCCCCTATAATTCACCCCTCCACTTT. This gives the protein CSAHPQEEYGVPYNSPLHF.

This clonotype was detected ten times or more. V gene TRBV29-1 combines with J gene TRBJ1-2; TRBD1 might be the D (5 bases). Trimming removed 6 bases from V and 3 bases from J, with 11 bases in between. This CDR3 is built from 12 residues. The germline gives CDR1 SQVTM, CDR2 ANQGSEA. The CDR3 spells CSVSGSDYGYTF. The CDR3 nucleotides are TGCAGCGTCTCAGGGTCGGACTATGGCTACACCTTC.

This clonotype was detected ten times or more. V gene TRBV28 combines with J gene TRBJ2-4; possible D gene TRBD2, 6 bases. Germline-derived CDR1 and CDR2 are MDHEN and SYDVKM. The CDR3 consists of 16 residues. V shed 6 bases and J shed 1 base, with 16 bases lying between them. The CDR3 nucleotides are TGTGCCAGCAGAGACCCGGAGGGAGAGGCCAAAAACATTCAGTACTTC. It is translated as CASRDPEGEAKNIQYF.

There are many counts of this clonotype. The CDR3 loop reads CASSQSTRGEQFF. CDR3 nucleotide sequence: TGTGCCAGCAGCCAATCGACCCGCGGTGAGCAGTTCTTC. The gene calls are TRBV14 and TRBJ2-1; D is ambiguous. This CDR3 spans 13 amino acids. In germline, CDR1 is SGHDN, CDR2 FVKESK. Deletions cut 2 bases from V and 9 bases from J, with 11 bases between.

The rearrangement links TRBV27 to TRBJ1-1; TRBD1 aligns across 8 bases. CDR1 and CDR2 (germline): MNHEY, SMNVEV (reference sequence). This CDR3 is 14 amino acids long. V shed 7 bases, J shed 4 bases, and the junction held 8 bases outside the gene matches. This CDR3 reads CASTPQGARTEAFF. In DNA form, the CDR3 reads TGTGCCAGCACCCCTCAGGGGGCGCGCACTGAAGCTTTCTTT.

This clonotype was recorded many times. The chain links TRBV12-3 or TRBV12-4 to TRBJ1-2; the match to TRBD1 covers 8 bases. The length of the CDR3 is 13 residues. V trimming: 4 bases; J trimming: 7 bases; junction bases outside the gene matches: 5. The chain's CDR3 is CASSYTGGSGYTF. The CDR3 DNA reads TGTGCCAGCAGTTATACAGGGGGTAGTGGCTACACCTTC.

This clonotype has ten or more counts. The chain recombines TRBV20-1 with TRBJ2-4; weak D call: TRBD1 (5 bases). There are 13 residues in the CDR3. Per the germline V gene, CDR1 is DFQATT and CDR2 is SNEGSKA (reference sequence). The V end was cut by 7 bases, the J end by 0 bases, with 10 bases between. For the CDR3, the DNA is TGCAGTGTAGGGGCCATAGCCAAAAACATTCAGTACTTC. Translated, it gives CSVGAIAKNIQYF.

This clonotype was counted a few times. The CDR3 nucleotides are TGTGCCAGTGGGGGAGCGGGAGACGAGCAGTACTTC. Translated, it gives CASGGAGDEQYF. The V gene is TRBV7-9, the J gene TRBJ2-7; the match to TRBD2 covers 8 bases. The CDR3 length is 12 residues. From germline, CDR1 is SEHNR and CDR2 FQNEAQ (reference sequence). With 9 bases clipped from V and 5 bases from J, the junction kept 6 bases outside the gene matches.

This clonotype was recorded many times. DNA for the CDR3: TGCAGTGTTGGAGGGCAGGATGAGCAGTTCTTC. Protein sequence: CSVGGQDEQFF. The V and J genes are TRBV20-1 and TRBJ2-1; possible D gene TRBD2, 6 bases. The CDR3 is made up of 11 amino acids. The V end lost 7 bases, the J end lost 8 bases, and 12 bases lay between the germline ends. From germline, CDR1 is DFQATT and CDR2 SNEGSKA (reference sequence).

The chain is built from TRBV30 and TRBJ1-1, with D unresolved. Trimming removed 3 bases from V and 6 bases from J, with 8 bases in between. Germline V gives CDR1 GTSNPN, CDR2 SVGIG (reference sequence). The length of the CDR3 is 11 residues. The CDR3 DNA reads TGTGCCTGGAGAGGGCCAGCTGAAGCTTTCTTT. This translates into CAWRGPAEAFF.

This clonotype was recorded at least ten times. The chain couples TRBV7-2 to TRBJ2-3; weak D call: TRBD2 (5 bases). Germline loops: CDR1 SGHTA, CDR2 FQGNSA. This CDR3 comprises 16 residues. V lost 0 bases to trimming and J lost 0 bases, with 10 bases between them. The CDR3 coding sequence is TGTGCCAGCAGCTTAGCGGAGGAAACTAGCACAGATACGCAGTATTTT. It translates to CASSLAEETSTDTQYF.

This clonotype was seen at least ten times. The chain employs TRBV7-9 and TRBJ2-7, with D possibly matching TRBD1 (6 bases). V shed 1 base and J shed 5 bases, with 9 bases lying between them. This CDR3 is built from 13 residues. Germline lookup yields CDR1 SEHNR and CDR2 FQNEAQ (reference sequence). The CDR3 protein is CASSLVTGNEQYF. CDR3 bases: TGTGCCAGCAGCTTAGTAACAGGGAACGAGCAGTACTTC.

In DNA form, the CDR3 reads TGTGCCAGCAGCGTAGGTGCGGGAGGGGACAATGAGCAGTTCTTC. This gives the protein CASSVGAGGDNEQFF. The rearrangement joins TRBV9 to TRBJ2-1; 9 bases map to TRBD2. The CDR3 is made up of 15 amino acids. CDR1 and CDR2 from the germline V gene are SGDLS and YYNGEE. With 0 bases clipped from V and 5 bases from J, the junction kept 3 bases outside the gene matches. Full variable domain (remainder filled in from reference TRBV9 and TRBJ2-1): DSGVTQTPKHLITATGQRVTLRCSPRSGDLSVYWYQQSLDQGLQFLIQYYNGEERAKGNILERFSAQQFPDLHSELNLSSLELGDSALYFCASSVGAGGDNEQFFGPGTRLTVL.

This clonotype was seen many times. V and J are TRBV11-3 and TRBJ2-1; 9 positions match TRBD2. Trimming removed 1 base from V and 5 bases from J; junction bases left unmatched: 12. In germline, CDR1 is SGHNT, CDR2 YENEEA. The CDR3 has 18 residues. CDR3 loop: CASSLGIAGARFDNEQFF. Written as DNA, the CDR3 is TGTGCCAGCAGCTTAGGGATAGCGGGAGCCCGGTTTGACAATGAGCAGTTCTTC.

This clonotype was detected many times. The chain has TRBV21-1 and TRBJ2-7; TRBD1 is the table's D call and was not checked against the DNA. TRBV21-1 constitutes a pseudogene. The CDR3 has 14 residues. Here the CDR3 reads CASSETTGSYEQYF. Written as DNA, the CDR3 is TGTGCCAGCAGCGAAACGACAGGTTCCTACGAGCAGTACTTC.

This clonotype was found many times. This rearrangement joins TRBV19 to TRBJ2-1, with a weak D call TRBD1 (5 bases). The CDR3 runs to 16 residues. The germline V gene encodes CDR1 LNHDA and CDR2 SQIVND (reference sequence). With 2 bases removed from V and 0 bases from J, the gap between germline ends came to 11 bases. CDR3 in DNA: TGTGCCAGTAGTATAAGGGGCCATAGCTCCTACAATGAGCAGTTCTTC. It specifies CASSIRGHSSYNEQFF.

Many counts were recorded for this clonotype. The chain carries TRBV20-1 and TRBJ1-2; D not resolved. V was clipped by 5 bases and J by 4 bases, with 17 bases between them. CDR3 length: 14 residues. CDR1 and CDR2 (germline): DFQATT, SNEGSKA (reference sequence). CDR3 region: CSADDDGPSYGYTF. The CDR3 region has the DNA TGCAGTGCTGATGACGACGGGCCCTCCTATGGCTACACCTTC.

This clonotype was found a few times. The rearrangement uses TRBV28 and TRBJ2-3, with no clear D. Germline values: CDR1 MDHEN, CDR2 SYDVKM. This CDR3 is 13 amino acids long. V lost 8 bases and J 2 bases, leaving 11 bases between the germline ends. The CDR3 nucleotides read TGTGCCAGCGGATCAAAGCTCACAGATACGCAGTATTTT. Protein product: CASGSKLTDTQYF.

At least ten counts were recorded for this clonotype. The DNA of the CDR3 is TGTGCCAGCAGCTTTATCGGGCGGGACGAGTACCAAGAGACCCAGTACTTC. Translation: CASSFIGRDEYQETQYF. The chain employs TRBV7-2 and TRBJ2-5; D perhaps matches TRBD2 (6 bases). This CDR3 region has 17 residues. V gave up 3 bases and J gave up 0 bases, with 17 bases separating them. Germline CDR1 is SGHTA and CDR2 is FQGNSA. Variable domain in full (rest from reference TRBV7-2 and TRBJ2-5): GAGVSQSPSNKVTEKGKDVELRCDPISGHTALYWYRQSLGQGLEFLIYFQGNSAPDKSGLPSDRFSAERTGGSVSTLTIQRTQQEDSAVYLCASSFIGRDEYQETQYFGPGTRLLVL.

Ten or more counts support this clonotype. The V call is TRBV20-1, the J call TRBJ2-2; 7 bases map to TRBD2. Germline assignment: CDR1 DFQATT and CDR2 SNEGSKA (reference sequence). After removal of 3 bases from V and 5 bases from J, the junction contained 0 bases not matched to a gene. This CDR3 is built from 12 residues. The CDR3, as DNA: TGCAGTGCTAGCGGGAGGACCGGGGAGCTGTTTTTT. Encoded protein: CSASGRTGELFF.

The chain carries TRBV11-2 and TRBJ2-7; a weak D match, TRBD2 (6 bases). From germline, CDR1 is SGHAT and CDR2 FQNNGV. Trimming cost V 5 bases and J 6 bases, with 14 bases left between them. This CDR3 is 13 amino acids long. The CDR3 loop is CASSPGLPFEQYF. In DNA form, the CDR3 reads TGTGCCAGCAGCCCGGGACTTCCTTTCGAGCAGTACTTC.

The CDR3: CASSVMETQYF. The CDR3 DNA follows: TGTGCCAGCAGTGTGATGGAGACCCAGTACTTC. The chain has TRBV28 and TRBJ2-5; D is unresolved. Germline-derived CDR1 and CDR2 are MDHEN and SYDVKM. V was pared by 5 bases and J by 5 bases, with 6 bases between. The CDR3 totals 11 residues.

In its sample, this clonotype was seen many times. The CDR3 DNA follows: TGTGCCAGCTCCTACGAGGGGGCGCTTATCGATGAGCAGTTCTTC. Translated: CASSYEGALIDEQFF. This chain joins TRBV9 and TRBJ2-1; 7 bases are a match to TRBD1. Unmatched junction bases numbered 15, after V lost 7 bases and J lost 8 bases. Germline values: CDR1 SGDLS, CDR2 YYNGEE. The CDR3 spans 15 residues. The full variable domain, completed using reference TRBV9 and TRBJ2-1, is DSGVTQTPKHLITATGQRVTLRCSPRSGDLSVYWYQQSLDQGLQFLIQYYNGEERAKGNILERFSAQQFPDLHSELNLSSLELGDSALYFCASSYEGALIDEQFFGPGTRLTVL.

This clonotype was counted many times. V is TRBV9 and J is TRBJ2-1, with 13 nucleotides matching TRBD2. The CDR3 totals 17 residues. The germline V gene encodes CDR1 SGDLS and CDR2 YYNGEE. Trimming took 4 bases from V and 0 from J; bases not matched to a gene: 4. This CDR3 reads CASSLGTSGISYNEQFF. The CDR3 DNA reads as TGTGCCAGCAGCCTGGGGACTAGCGGGATCTCCTACAATGAGCAGTTCTTC.

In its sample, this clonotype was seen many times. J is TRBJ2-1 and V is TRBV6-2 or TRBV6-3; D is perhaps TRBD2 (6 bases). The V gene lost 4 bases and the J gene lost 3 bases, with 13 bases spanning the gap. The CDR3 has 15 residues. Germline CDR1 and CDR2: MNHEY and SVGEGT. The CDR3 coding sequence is TGTGCCAGCAGTTTCGGGGGAGAGGGCTACAATGAGCAGTTCTTC. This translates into CASSFGGEGYNEQFF.

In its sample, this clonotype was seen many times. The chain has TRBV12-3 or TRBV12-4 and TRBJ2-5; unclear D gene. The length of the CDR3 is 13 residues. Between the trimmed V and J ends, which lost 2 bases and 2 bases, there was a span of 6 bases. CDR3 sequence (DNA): TGTGCCAGCAGTTTACATGCTCAAGAGACCCAGTACTTC. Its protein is CASSLHAQETQYF.